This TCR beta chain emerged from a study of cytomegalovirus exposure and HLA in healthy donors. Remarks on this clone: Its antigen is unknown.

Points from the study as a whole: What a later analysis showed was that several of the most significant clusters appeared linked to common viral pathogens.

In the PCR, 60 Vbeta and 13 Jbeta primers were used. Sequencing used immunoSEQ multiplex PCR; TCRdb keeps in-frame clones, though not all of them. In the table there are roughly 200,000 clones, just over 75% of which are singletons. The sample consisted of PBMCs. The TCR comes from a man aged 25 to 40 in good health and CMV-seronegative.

CDR3 nucleotides: TGTGCCAGCAGCTTATATGACAGACCGAACACCGGGGAGCTGTTTTTT. Encoded protein: CASSLYDRPNTGELFF. The genes are TRBV9 and TRBJ2-2; D may be TRBD1 (5 bases). The ends were cut back, 4 bases at V and 0 bases at J, with 13 bases in the middle. The CDR3 runs 16 residues. Per germline, CDR1 SGDLS and CDR2 YYNGEE.